This record looks at one TCR beta chain sequence and its context. Profiled with immunoSEQ multiplex PCR; TCRdb holds only in-frame clones, not every one. Among 50,000 to 55,000 clones listed, 85% to 95% were seen once. V lost 0 bases and J lost 9, with 6 bases in between. The CDR3 is 12 residues long. This entry is derived from a study of control samples from healthy donors and cancer patients. Material: blood. The chain links TRBV12-3 or TRBV12-4 to TRBJ1-5; TRBD1 might be the D (6 bases). The clonotype was recovered from a young man in good health. In DNA, the CDR3 is TGTGCCAGCAGTTTAGCCAGGGGGCCCCAGCATTTT. This encodes CASSLARGPQHF.